The entry below describes one T cell receptor (beta chain). This clonotype was counted a few times. The target of this receptor is not known. Nothing much larger sits one base from this clone, and base qualities are not available. The record originates from a study of human T cells and chemical hapten exposure (dated by TCRdb to the early 2020s). Regarding the complete study: Libraries were pooled for sequencing, and variation in per-sample TCR yields was attributed mainly to small differences in library volumes within the pool. From each blood RNA sample, both TCR alpha and TCR beta chains were sequenced. In alopecia patients, the study followed how the peripheral blood TCR repertoire changed in vivo over primary and secondary sensitization to diphenylcyclopropenone (DPC), a hapten.

Reading the label with the study, this specimen's time point is: healthy volunteer bleed at 2 weeks. Total RNA was extracted from unfractionated whole blood that had been collected in Tempus Blood RNA tubes. Five or six healthy volunteers served as TCR sequencing controls and were bled at day 0, 2 weeks and 6 weeks. The method behind the library was RACE. Sequenced on a NextSeq 500. Library preparation attached unique molecular identifiers to individual cDNA molecules for quantitative, reproducible TCR counting. For the original study's pipeline: A median of about 100,000 TCRs per sample was observed, with a range of roughly 20,000 to 700,000. V, J and CDR3 annotation of the TCR reads was carried out using the Decombinator software suite. For PS versus PT1 abundance plots, all samples were subsampled to the same number of TCRs (28,000). Expanded TCRs were defined as absent before sensitization and observed at least eight times at the 2-week time point. TCRdb reprocessed the public reads (quality trimming at Q25 with fastp, clone calling with MiXCR) and kept in-frame beta chains. Rows are unified per CDR3 protein, each entry keeping the most common DNA and genes. None of the V and J calls come from the authors' own analysis; TCRdb made them. The sample table shows about 45,000 distinct CDR3 sequences, and about 4.8% are seen once. The ten largest clones capture approximately 6.3% of the sample.

The paper as a whole reports these results and caveats: The number of TCRs above 1 in 1000 frequency did not change with DPC sensitization; there was no evidence of global repertoire structure alterations. Repeated subsampling changed both the strength of the expansion versus patch-test correlation and the threshold at which that correlation became significant.

V sheds 5 bases and J sheds 2 bases, leaving 15 bases between their ends. The CDR3 numbers 15 residues from cysteine through phenylalanine. Of the read, only the CDR3 DNA is kept; its 45 bases are in frame from base 1. CDR1 SEHNR and CDR2 FQNEAQ were looked up in the germline V gene (reference sequence). The rearranged chain carries TRBV7-9 and TRBJ2-5; the D region possibly corresponds to TRBD2 (7 bases align). Source material: whole blood. The TCR originated in a human donor in good health. Some clones in this sample may be carry-over from other donors' samples. The nucleotide sequence is given as TGTGCCAGCAGCAAAGCAGGGGAGGGGCAAGAGACCCAGTACTTC. Protein translation: CASSKAGEGQETQYF.